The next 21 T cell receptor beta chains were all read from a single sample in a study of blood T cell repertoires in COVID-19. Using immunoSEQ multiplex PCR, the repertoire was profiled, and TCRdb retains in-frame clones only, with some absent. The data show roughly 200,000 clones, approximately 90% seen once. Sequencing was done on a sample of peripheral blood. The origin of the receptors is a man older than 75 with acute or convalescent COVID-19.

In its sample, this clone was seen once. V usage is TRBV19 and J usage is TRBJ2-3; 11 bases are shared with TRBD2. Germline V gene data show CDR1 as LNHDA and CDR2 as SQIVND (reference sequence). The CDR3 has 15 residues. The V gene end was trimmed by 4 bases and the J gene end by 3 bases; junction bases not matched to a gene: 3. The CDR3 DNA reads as TGTGCCAGTAGTAGGGGGACTAGCGGAACAGATACGCAGTATTTT. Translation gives CASSRGTSGTDTQYF.

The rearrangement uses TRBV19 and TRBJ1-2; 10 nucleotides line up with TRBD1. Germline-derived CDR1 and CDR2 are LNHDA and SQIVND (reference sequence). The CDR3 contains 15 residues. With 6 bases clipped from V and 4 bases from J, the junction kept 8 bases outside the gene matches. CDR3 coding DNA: TGTGCCAGTAGAGTGGGGACAGGGGTTTCCTATGGCTACACCTTC. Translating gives CASRVGTGVSYGYTF. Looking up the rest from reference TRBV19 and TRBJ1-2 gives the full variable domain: DGGITQSPKYLFRKEGQNVTLSCEQNLNHDAMYWYRQDPGQGLRLIYYSQIVNDFQKGDIAEGYSVSREKKESFPLTVTSAQKNPTAFYLCASRVGTGVSYGYTFGSGTRLTVV.

The CDR3 is CASRPLVQGNTGELFF. Here the CDR3 DNA reads TGTGCAAGTCGTCCCCTAGTTCAAGGTAACACCGGGGAGCTGTTTTTT. The chain couples TRBV12-2 to TRBJ2-2; the table's D call TRBD2 went unverified against the DNA. TRBV12-2 is a pseudogene. The CDR3 contains 16 residues.

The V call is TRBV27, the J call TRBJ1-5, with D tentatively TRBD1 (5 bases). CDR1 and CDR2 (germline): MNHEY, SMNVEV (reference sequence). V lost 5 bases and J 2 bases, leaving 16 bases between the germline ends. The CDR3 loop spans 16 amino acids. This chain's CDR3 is CASSPHAGNGNQPQHF. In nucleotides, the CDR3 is TGTGCCAGCAGTCCGCACGCAGGGAACGGCAATCAGCCCCAGCATTTT.

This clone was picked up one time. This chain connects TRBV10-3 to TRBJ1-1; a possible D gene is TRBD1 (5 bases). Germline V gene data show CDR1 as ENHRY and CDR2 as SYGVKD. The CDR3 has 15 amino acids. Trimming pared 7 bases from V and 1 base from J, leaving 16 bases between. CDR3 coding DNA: TGTGCCATCACCACGACCCGACAGCAGAACACTGAAGCTTTCTTT. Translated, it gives CAITTTRQQNTEAFF.

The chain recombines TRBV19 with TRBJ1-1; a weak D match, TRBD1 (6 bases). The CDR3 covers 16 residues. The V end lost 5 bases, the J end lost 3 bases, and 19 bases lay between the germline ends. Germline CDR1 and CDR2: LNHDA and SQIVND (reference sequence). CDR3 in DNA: TGTGCCAGTAGTTCCCGACAGGTACTGTCGTACACTGAAGCTTTCTTT. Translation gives CASSSRQVLSYTEAFF.

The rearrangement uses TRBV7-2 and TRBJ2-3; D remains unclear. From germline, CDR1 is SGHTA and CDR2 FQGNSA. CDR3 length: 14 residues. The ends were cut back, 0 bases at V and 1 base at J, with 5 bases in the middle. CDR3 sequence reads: CASSLAVGTDTQYF. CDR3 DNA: TGTGCCAGCAGCTTAGCAGTAGGCACAGATACGCAGTATTTT. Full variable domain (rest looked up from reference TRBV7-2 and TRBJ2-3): GAGVSQSPSNKVTEKGKDVELRCDPISGHTALYWYRQSLGQGLEFLIYFQGNSAPDKSGLPSDRFSAERTGGSVSTLTIQRTQQEDSAVYLCASSLAVGTDTQYFGPGTRLTVL.

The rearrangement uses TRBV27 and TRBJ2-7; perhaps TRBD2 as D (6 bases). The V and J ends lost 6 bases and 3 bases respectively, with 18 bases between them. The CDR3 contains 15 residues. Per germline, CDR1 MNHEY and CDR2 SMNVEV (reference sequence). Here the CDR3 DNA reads TGTGCCAGCAGGGGCACTAGCTTCTCAGGCTACGAGCAGTACTTC. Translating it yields CASRGTSFSGYEQYF.

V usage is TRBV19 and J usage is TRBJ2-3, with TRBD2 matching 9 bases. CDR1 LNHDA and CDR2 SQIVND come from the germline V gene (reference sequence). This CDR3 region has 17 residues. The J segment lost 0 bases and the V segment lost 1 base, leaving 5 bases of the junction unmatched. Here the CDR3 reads CASSIGLAESSTDTQYF. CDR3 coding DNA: TGTGCCAGTAGTATAGGACTAGCGGAATCTAGCACAGATACGCAGTATTTT.

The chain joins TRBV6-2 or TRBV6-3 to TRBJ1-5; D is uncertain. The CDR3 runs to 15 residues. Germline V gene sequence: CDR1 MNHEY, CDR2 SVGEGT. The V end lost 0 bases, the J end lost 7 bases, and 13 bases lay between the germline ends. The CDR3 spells CASSYSMEVGQPQHF. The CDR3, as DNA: TGTGCCAGCAGTTACTCGATGGAGGTTGGCCAGCCCCAGCATTTT.

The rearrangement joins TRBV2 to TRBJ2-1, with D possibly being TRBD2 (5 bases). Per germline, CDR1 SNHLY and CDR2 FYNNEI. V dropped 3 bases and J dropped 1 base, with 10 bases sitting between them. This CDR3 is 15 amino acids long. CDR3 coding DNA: TGTGCCAGCAGTGATCTAGCTGGGTCCTACAATGAGCAGTTCTTC. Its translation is CASSDLAGSYNEQFF.

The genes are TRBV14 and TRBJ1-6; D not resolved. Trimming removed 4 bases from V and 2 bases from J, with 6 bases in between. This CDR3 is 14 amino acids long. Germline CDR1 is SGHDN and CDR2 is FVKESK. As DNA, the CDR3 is TGTGCCAGCAGCCCTAGCACCTATAATTCACCCCTCCACTTT. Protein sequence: CASSPSTYNSPLHF.

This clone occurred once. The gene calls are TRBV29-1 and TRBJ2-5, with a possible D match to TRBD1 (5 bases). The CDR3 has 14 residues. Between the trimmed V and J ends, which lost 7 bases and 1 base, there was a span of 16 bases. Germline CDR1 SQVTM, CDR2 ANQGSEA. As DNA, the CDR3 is TGCAGCGCCCGATCATATGGGGCCCAAGAGACCCAGTACTTC. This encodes CSARSYGAQETQYF.

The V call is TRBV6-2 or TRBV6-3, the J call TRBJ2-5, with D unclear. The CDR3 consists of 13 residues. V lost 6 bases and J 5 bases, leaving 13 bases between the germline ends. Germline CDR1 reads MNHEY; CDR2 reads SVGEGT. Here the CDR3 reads CASSPPPGETQYF. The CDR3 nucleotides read TGTGCCAGCAGCCCACCCCCCGGGGAGACCCAGTACTTC.

Here the CDR3 DNA reads TGTGCCAGCAAACCGGGACAGGGCGGTGAAAAACTGTTTTTT. Translation gives CASKPGQGGEKLFF. This sequence joins TRBV6-6 and TRBJ1-4; TRBD1 matches 9 bases. This CDR3 is 14 amino acids long. V was pared by 7 bases and J by 7 bases, with 7 bases of the junction left unmatched. Germline V CDR1 and CDR2: MNHNY, SVGAGI (reference sequence).

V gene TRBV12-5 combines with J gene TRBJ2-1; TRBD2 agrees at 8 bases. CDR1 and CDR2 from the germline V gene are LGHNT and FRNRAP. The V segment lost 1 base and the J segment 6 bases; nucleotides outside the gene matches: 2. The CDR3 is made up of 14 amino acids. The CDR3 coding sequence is TGTGCTAGTGGTTTGGCGGGAGGGCTCAATGAGCAGTTCTTC. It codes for CASGLAGGLNEQFF.

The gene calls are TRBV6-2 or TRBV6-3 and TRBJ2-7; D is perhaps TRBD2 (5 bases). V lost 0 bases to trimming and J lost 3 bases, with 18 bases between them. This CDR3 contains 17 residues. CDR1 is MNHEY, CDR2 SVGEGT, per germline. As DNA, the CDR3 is TGTGCCAGCAGTTACTCCTCCTTCTGGACTTCCCTCTACGAGCAGTACTTC. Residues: CASSYSSFWTSLYEQYF.

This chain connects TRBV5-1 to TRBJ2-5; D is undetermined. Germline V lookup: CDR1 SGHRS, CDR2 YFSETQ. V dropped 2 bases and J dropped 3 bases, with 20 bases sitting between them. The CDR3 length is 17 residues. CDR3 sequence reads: CASSFVYLGASEETQYF. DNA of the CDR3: TGCGCCAGCAGCTTTGTCTATTTAGGAGCGTCTGAAGAGACCCAGTACTTC.

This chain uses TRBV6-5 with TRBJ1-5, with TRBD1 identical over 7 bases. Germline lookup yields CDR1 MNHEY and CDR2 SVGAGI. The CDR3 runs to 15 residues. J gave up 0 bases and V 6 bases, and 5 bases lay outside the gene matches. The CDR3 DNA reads TGTGCCAGCAGACCTCCAGGGGGTAGCAATCAGCCCCAGCATTTT. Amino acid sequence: CASRPPGGSNQPQHF.

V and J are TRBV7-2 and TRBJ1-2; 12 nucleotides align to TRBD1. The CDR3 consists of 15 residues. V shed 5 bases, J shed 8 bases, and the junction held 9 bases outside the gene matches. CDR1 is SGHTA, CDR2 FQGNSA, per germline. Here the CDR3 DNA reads TGTGCCAGCAGCCCGGGACAGGGGGCTTCGAGGGGCTACACCTTC. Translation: CASSPGQGASRGYTF.

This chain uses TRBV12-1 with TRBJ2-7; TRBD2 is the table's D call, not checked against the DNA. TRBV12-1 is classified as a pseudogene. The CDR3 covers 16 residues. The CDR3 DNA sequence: TGTGCCAGCAGCTCCCCAAGGACTAGCGGACCCCAGAGGCAGTACGTC. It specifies CASSSPRTSGPQRQYV.